This T cell receptor beta chain was sequenced in a study of metastatic and nonmetastatic thyroid tumors. As for the study in general: Where malignant and benign thyroid patients were concerned, repertoires were compared across blood and tumor or nodule tissue.

In the original processing: CDR3 was compared across clinicopathological groups, and the resulting differences were used to build a distant-metastasis classifier for papillary thyroid cancer. TCRdb re-called clones from the PCR reads using MiXCR. These V and J calls derive from TCRdb rather than the authors' analysis. The sample lists around 18,000 clones, roughly a fifth occurring once. This clone has at least ten counts. The antigen remains unidentified. Before thyroid surgery, none of the patients had received any treatment. Findings and caveats of the study: It was reported that TCR beta diversity was significantly higher in malignant thyroid tumors than benign nodules, in blood and tumor.

Germline CDR1 DFQATT, CDR2 SNEGSKA (reference sequence). V was pared by 0 bases and J by 5 bases, with 8 bases of the junction left unmatched. This CDR3 spans 15 amino acids. The chain carries TRBV20-1 and TRBJ2-7, with 9 bases matching TRBD2. Input material: tumor tissue. The TCR sequence derives from a female donor with papillary thyroid cancer or a benign thyroid nodule (not recorded which). Some clones in this sample may be carry-over from other donors' samples. CDR3 protein: CSARDLAGGPHEQYF. CDR3 DNA sequence: TGCAGTGCTAGAGATTTGGCGGGAGGGCCCCACGAGCAGTACTTC.